This entry lists 11 T cell receptor beta chains sequenced from one sample in a study of cytomegalovirus exposure and HLA in healthy donors. The PCR used 60 Vbeta and 13 Jbeta primers. Method: immunoSEQ multiplex PCR; TCRdb's copy keeps in-frame clones and lacks some. Found here are about 150,000 clones, 70% of them singletons; the top ten hold roughly 1.9%. Source material: PBMCs. The receptor source for this set is a woman in her sixties in good health and CMV-seropositive.

CDR3 in DNA: TGCGCCAGCAGCGGGCAGGGTTCCAATGAGCAGTTCTTC. This gives the protein CASSGQGSNEQFF. The gene calls are TRBV5-1 and TRBJ2-1; TRBD1 might be the D (5 bases). CDR1 SGHRS and CDR2 YFSETQ come from the germline V gene. V was pared by 4 bases and J by 6 bases, with 11 bases between. The CDR3 sequence is 13 residues long.

This chain links TRBV5-8 with TRBJ2-5; D is possibly TRBD2 (6 bases). The V end lost 7 bases, the J end lost 9 bases, and 25 bases lay between the germline ends. The CDR3 consists of 15 residues. The germline gives CDR1 SGHTS, CDR2 YDEGEE. CDR3 sequence (DNA): TGTGCCAGCCGCCTGAGGACTACCGACCCCAGGGCCCAGTACTTC. It specifies CASRLRTTDPRAQYF. Full variable domain (rest looked up from reference TRBV5-8 and TRBJ2-5): EAGVTQSPTHLIKTRGQQATLRCSPISGHTSVYWYQQALGLGLQFLLWYDEGEERNRGNFPPRFSGRQFPNYSSELNVNALELEDSALYLCASRLRTTDPRAQYFGPGTRLLVL.

This clone was counted a few times. The chain combines TRBV7-2 with TRBJ2-1; 12 bases are a match to TRBD2. Trimming removed 4 bases from V and 3 bases from J; junction bases left unmatched: 4. The CDR3 loop spans 16 amino acids. The germline gives CDR1 SGHTA, CDR2 FQGNSA. Here the CDR3 reads CASSSRTSGIYNEQFF. The CDR3 DNA sequence: TGTGCCAGCAGCTCCCGGACTAGCGGGATCTACAATGAGCAGTTCTTC. The variable domain in full, completed from reference TRBV7-2 and TRBJ2-1, reads GAGVSQSPSNKVTEKGKDVELRCDPISGHTALYWYRQSLGQGLEFLIYFQGNSAPDKSGLPSDRFSAERTGGSVSTLTIQRTQQEDSAVYLCASSSRTSGIYNEQFFGPGTRLTVL.

This clone was recorded once. The J gene is TRBJ2-1, the V gene TRBV6-6; 10 nucleotides agree with TRBD2. Germline assignment: CDR1 MNHNY and CDR2 SVGAGI (reference sequence). The CDR3 totals 16 residues. Germline trimming cut 0 bases from V and 7 bases from J; bases unmatched to any gene: 6. The DNA of the CDR3 is TGTGCCAGCAGTTACTCGGCTAGCGGGAGAACTAATGAGCAGTTCTTC. Translation gives CASSYSASGRTNEQFF.

The rearrangement joins TRBV5-1 to TRBJ2-6; TRBD1 aligns across 10 bases. After removal of 2 bases from V and 0 bases from J, the junction contained 5 bases not matched to a gene. Germline V gives CDR1 SGHRS, CDR2 YFSETQ. The length of the CDR3 is 18 residues. CDR3 sequence reads: CASSFGTGANSGANVLTF. CDR3 DNA: TGCGCCAGCAGCTTTGGGACAGGGGCCAACTCTGGGGCCAACGTCCTGACTTTC.

This clone was seen a handful of times. V usage is TRBV28 and J usage is TRBJ1-1; TRBD1 matches at 7 bases. There are 15 residues in the CDR3. Germline CDR1 is MDHEN and CDR2 is SYDVKM. Trimming cost V 4 bases and J 1 base; bases outside gene matches: 6. Here the CDR3 DNA reads TGTGCCAGCAGTTCCGCGGGACAGCCGAACACTGAAGCTTTCTTT. Amino acid sequence: CASSSAGQPNTEAFF. The entire variable domain, with the rest obtained from reference TRBV28 and TRBJ1-1, is as follows: DVKVTQSSRYLVKRTGEKVFLECVQDMDHENMFWYRQDPGLGLRLIYFSYDVKMKEKGDIPEGYSVSREKKERFSLILESASTNQTSMYLCASSSAGQPNTEAFFGQGTRLTVV.

In nucleotides, the CDR3 is TGTGCCAGCAGCTTAAGCCTAGCGGGCACAGATACGCAGTATTTT. Translating it yields CASSLSLAGTDTQYF. V gene TRBV7-3 combines with J gene TRBJ2-3; TRBD2 matches 7 bases. J lost 1 base, V lost 1 base, and 2 bases had no gene match. This CDR3 is 15 amino acids long. Germline V CDR1 and CDR2: SGHTA, FQGTGA.

The chain combines TRBV2 with TRBJ1-2; D might be TRBD1 (5 bases). Germline V gene sequence: CDR1 SNHLY, CDR2 FYNNEI. Trimming cost V 7 bases and J 8 bases, with 20 bases left between them. The length of the CDR3 is 14 residues. CDR3 in DNA: TGTGCCAGCACCTCAGAGAGATCAGGGTACGGCTACACCTTC. Its protein product is CASTSERSGYGYTF.

The chain combines TRBV5-1 with TRBJ2-5; tentatively, D is TRBD1 (6 bases). The germline gives CDR1 SGHRS, CDR2 YFSETQ. V was pared by 5 bases and J by 4 bases, with 21 bases between. The CDR3 covers 16 residues. The chain's CDR3 is CASSLGSTGNPETQYF. CDR3 nucleotides: TGCGCCAGCAGTTTAGGGTCTACAGGGAATCCAGAGACCCAGTACTTC.

The V gene is TRBV21-1, the J gene TRBJ1-2. TRBV21-1 has pseudogene status. The CDR3 length is 13 residues. The CDR3 is CASMLSLLYGYTF. The CDR3 nucleotides are TGTGCCAGCATGTTAAGCCTACTCTATGGCTACACCTTC.

The genes are TRBV19 and TRBJ2-3; 8 bases map to TRBD1. The J segment lost 2 bases and the V segment lost 6 bases, leaving 7 bases of the junction unmatched. Germline values: CDR1 LNHDA, CDR2 SQIVND (reference sequence). There are 15 residues in the CDR3. The CDR3 loop reads CASRRRTGYTDTQYF. The CDR3 region has the DNA TGTGCCAGTAGACGACGGACAGGGTACACAGATACGCAGTATTTT.